These 6 T cell receptor beta chains originate from one sample sequenced in a study of vaccination and CD4 T cells after COVID-19. The antigens for these receptors are not known. An Oncomine TCR Beta short-read assay was used to sequence the DNA from cultured CD4+ T cells. TCRdb reanalysed the PCR reads using MiXCR and keeps one entry per CDR3 protein. The table has fewer than 20,000 distinct CDR3 sequences, approximately 52% seen once. Sample treatment: approximately 10-day PBMC culture with coronavirus spike peptide pools or control peptides (ViraFEST assay). What was sequenced was CD4+ T cells from blood, cultured in vitro. The receptor set was obtained from a human donor who had recovered from COVID-19.

V gene TRBV4-1 combines with J gene TRBJ1-5; TRBD1 is a possible D gene (6 bases). CDR1 is MGHRA and CDR2 is YSYEKL in the germline V gene. V shed 1 base and J shed 5 bases, with 15 bases lying between them. The CDR3 length is 16 residues. The CDR3 spells CASSQGFAGADQPQHF. The CDR3 coding sequence is TGCGCCAGCAGCCAAGGGTTTGCAGGGGCAGATCAGCCCCAGCATTTT.

The chain has TRBV10-1 and TRBJ2-3; TRBD1 aligns across 7 bases. This CDR3 is built from 15 residues. Trimming removed 4 bases from V and 5 bases from J; junction bases left unmatched: 9. Germline lookup yields CDR1 WNHNN and CDR2 SYGVQD (reference sequence). The DNA of the CDR3 is TGCGCCAGCAGTGCCGACAGGGCAGTTGGAGATACGCAGTATTTT. Its protein product is CASSADRAVGDTQYF.

There are a few counts of this clonotype. At one boundary the junction diverges from the germline segment, which might be a read error. The rearrangement links TRBV27 to TRBJ1-2; 7 bases match TRBD1. Germline V lookup: CDR1 MNHEY, CDR2 SMNVEV (reference sequence). The CDR3 loop spans 9 amino acids. CDR3 bases: TGTGCCAGAAGAAGACAGGGCGCCTTC. Encoded protein: CARRRQGAF.

This clonotype was seen a handful of times. The CDR3 DNA follows: TGTGCCAGCAGTTTCGATGCGGACAGGGGGGACCAGCCCCAGCATTTT. It translates to CASSFDADRGDQPQHF. The chain recombines TRBV28 with TRBJ1-5; 10 bases map to TRBD1. The junction had 9 bases not matched to a gene; V was cut back by 3 bases and J by 7 bases. The CDR3 runs 16 residues. CDR1 MDHEN and CDR2 SYDVKM come from the germline V gene.

The chain has TRBV7-9 and TRBJ1-5, with D perhaps TRBD1 (6 bases). This CDR3 region has 14 residues. Trimming stripped 1 base from V and 7 bases from J, with 11 bases between. Germline CDR1 reads SEHNR; CDR2 reads FQNEAQ (reference sequence). The CDR3 protein is CASSLEQGGQPQHF. The CDR3 bases are TGTGCCAGCAGCTTAGAACAGGGAGGACAGCCCCAGCATTTT.

The CDR3 nucleotides read TGTGCCAGCAGCTCGCTACATCGAGGGGACGAGACCCAGTACTTC. Protein: CASSSLHRGDETQYF. This chain connects TRBV5-4 to TRBJ2-5; D tentatively reads TRBD1 or TRBD2 (5 bases each). CDR1 is SGHNT, CDR2 YYREEE, per germline (reference sequence). The CDR3 spans 15 residues. Trimming left V 3 bases short and J 5 bases short, with 17 bases between.